This record covers a single T cell receptor beta chain. Its antigen target is currently unknown. Base-call qualities are not available, and no considerably larger clone is one nucleotide away. The data stem from a study of T-cell reconstitution after alpha-beta-depleted transplantation in children (dated by TCRdb to about 2016). With regard to the full study: Using TCR repertoire profiling, the study followed T-cell immune reconstitution in a quantitative way in children after TCRalphabeta/CD19-depleted allogeneic hematopoietic cell transplantation.

The library was produced with PCR. Sequencing relied on an Illumina HiSeq 2500. Molecular barcoding was employed in the preparation of TCR libraries, with unique molecular identifiers being used to normalize TCRbeta repertoire quantification. TCRdb handled the public reads itself, with Q25 trimming in fastp and clone calling in MiXCR, and kept productive beta chains. Here each entry gathers all rows of one CDR3 protein and keeps the most common genes and DNA. A total of roughly 280,000 distinct CDR3 sequences appear in this sample, 11% of them only once. The ten largest clones capture less than 25% of the sample. Interpreted using the paper, the treatment or condition label stands for: allogeneic hematopoietic cell transplantation with graft depleted of TCRalphabeta T cells and CD19 B cells. The transplant recipients were children given TCRalphabeta/CD19-depleted allogeneic hematopoietic cell grafts.

On the study overall, not on this receptor specifically: The apparently early recovery of alphabetaT-cell counts about two months after transplant reportedly depended on only several hundred rapidly expanded clones that came from non-depleted graft cells. The frequencies of hyperexpanded clones fell over the following months, and after one year, T-cell counts and TCRbeta diversity were mostly attributed to newly produced T cells. In some patients, high TCRbeta diversity at day 60 was attributed to recipient T cells and intrathymic progenitors that had survived conditioning.

The sequenced sample was peripheral blood, obtained 180 days after TCRalphabeta/CD19-depleted stem cell transplant. This clonotype originated in a male patient between 2 and 9 years old who had a stem cell transplant for chronic granulomatous disease, so the T cells may come from the graft donor.

The sequence in DNA is TGTGCCAGCAGTCCAGGGCCTTCTGGGGCCAACGTCCTGACTTTC. Its protein product is CASSPGPSGANVLTF. The chain is encoded by TRBV12-3 or TRBV12-4 joined to TRBJ2-6; TRBD1 could be the D gene, as 5 bases match. A distance of 9 bases separates the germline ends of V and J, which lose 5 bases and 1 base respectively. CDR3 length: 15 amino acids, cysteine to phenylalanine. Kept here is only the CDR3 DNA, which spans 45 bases and is read in frame from base 1.